This record covers a single T cell receptor beta chain. Its antigen is not known. The CDR3 extends over 14 amino acids. V lost 1 base, J lost 4 bases, and 9 bases lay in between. CDR1 is SGHTA and CDR2 is FQGNSA in the germline V gene. This sample was included in a study of T cell responses to AZD1222 COVID-19 vaccine. Findings and limits, study-wide: Clonal diversity may have been underestimated in mostly white British donors. Spike-wide coverage was observed for vaccine-associated CD4 TCRs, with dominant responses at 160-218 and 743-854. Sampling that yielded the repertoires occurred only after the peak T cell response.

TCRdb's copy holds only in-frame clones and misses some; the assay was immunoSEQ multiplex PCR. The table has 65,000 to 75,000 clones, around 89% seen once; the top ten hold about 5%. V is TRBV7-2 and J is TRBJ2-3, with D unresolved. The origin of this receptor is an adult who received the MenACWY meningococcal vaccine as a control. The sequencing here drew on peripheral blood, taken 28 days after the second dose of the MenACWY control vaccine. CDR3 sequence (DNA): TGTGCCAGCAGCTTAGAACAGTTGGCAGATACGCAGTATTTT. It is translated as CASSLEQLADTQYF.